This T cell receptor (beta chain) is from a study of cytomegalovirus exposure and HLA in healthy donors. At the level of the study: An early release of data contained about 85 million unique TCRs, which came from HLA-typed donors.

Whole-study findings and limits: Some TCR beta chains (around 160 of them) were listed as cytomegalovirus-associated. Using the classifier, cytomegalovirus status was reportedly diagnosed with high specificity and sensitivity. In a later analysis, TCR beta V- and J-gene trimming showed a link to a missense DCLRE1C variant.

The study ran its PCR with 60 Vbeta and 13 Jbeta primers. The protocol was immunoSEQ multiplex PCR, while the TCRdb copy is restricted to in-frame clones and leaves out a portion. The table shows about 86,000 clones, with about three quarters occurring only once. Details on this clone: What it binds is unknown.

Trimming left V 6 bases short and J 8 bases short, with 14 bases between. The CDR3 is made up of 12 amino acids. The sample was PBMCs. The chain is built from TRBV23-1 and TRBJ2-7; perhaps TRBD1 as D (6 bases). TRBV23-1 falls under the ORF class, with uncertain function. The TCR comes from a man in his sixties in good health and CMV-seronegative. The CDR3 sequence is CASRPGQTQQYF. CDR3 sequence (DNA): TGCGCCAGCAGACCCGGACAGACGCAGCAGTACTTC.